The 22 T cell receptor beta chains presented below share a single source sample, sequenced in a study of control samples from healthy donors and cancer patients. Using immunoSEQ multiplex PCR, the repertoire was profiled, and TCRdb retains in-frame clones only, with some absent. This table holds under 85,000 clones, approximately 80% found once. The material sequenced was PBMCs. Receptors were obtained from a woman aged 45 to 65 with lung cancer.

This clone was seen a single time. The chain has TRBV18 and TRBJ2-7; the match to TRBD1 covers 8 bases. The CDR3 has 13 amino acids. Germline lookup yields CDR1 KGHSH and CDR2 LQKENI. V gave up 3 bases and J gave up 12 bases; unmatched junction bases: 10. For the CDR3, the DNA is TGTGCCAGCTCACCCCAGGACAGGGCCCATCGGTACTTC. This translates into CASSPQDRAHRYF.

This clone was counted a single time. The chain carries TRBV3-1 (or the pseudogene TRBV3-2) and TRBJ2-1, with D unresolved. The V end lost 4 bases, the J end lost 3 bases, and 7 bases lay between the germline ends. The CDR3 covers 13 residues. CDR1 LGHDT and CDR2 YNNKEL come from the germline V gene (reference sequence). The chain's CDR3 is CASSLGRYNEQFF. The CDR3 DNA reads TGTGCCAGCAGCCTAGGACGCTACAATGAGCAGTTCTTC.

The gene calls are TRBV5-4 and TRBJ2-6; tentatively, D is TRBD1 (6 bases). V gave up 5 bases and J gave up 3 bases, with 15 bases separating them. Germline lookup yields CDR1 SGHNT and CDR2 YYREEE (reference sequence). The CDR3 consists of 16 residues. This CDR3 is CASRKTGMSGANVLTF. CDR3 in DNA: TGTGCCAGCAGAAAGACAGGCATGAGTGGGGCCAACGTCCTGACTTTC.

The rearrangement joins TRBV5-1 to TRBJ2-7; unclear D gene. Germline CDR1 SGHRS, CDR2 YFSETQ. This CDR3 is 12 amino acids long. Trimming removed 3 bases at V and 7 bases at J, with 11 bases between. CDR3 nucleotides: TGCGCCAGCAGCTCCCCAGGTGAGGAGCAGTACTTC. Its protein is CASSSPGEEQYF. The full variable domain, with the rest looked up from reference TRBV5-1 and TRBJ2-7, is KAGVTQTPRYLIKTRGQQVTLSCSPISGHRSVSWYQQTPGQGLQFLFEYFSETQRNKGNFPGRFSGRQFSNSRSEMNVSTLELGDSALYLCASSSPGEEQYFGPGTRLTVT.

With respect to this clone: This specimen includes other DNA sequences encoding the same CDR3. Here the CDR3 reads CASSYSTVNTEAFF. The DNA of the CDR3 is TGTGCCAGCAGTTATTCGACGGTGAACACTGAAGCTTTCTTT. The chain has TRBV6-5 and TRBJ1-1; the D is unclear. This CDR3 contains 14 residues. Trimming left V 3 bases short and J 0 bases short, with 8 bases between. The germline V gene has CDR1 MNHEY and CDR2 SVGAGI.

This clone has a handful of counts. CDR3 DNA: TGTGCCAGCAGGACAGGGGTTTCAAAAGGCTACACCTTC. This codes for CASRTGVSKGYTF. The chain couples TRBV28 to TRBJ1-2; 8 nucleotides agree with TRBD1. The CDR3 contains 13 residues. Germline lookup yields CDR1 MDHEN and CDR2 SYDVKM. The J segment lost 8 bases and the V segment lost 6 bases, leaving 8 bases of the junction unmatched.

A few counts support this clone. The V gene is TRBV27, the J gene TRBJ2-7; D is undetermined. Looked up from germline, CDR1 is MNHEY and CDR2 is SMNVEV (reference sequence). V was clipped by 4 bases and J by 3 bases, with 19 bases between them. The CDR3 is made up of 16 amino acids. The CDR3 DNA reads TGTGCCAGCAGTTCCTCCCCGCTGGGCGGATTCTACGAGCAGTACTTC. This sequence encodes CASSSSPLGGFYEQYF.

This clone was detected once. The chain is built from TRBV5-5 and TRBJ1-1; maybe TRBD1 (5 bases). The CDR3 has 14 residues. The V and J ends lost 2 bases and 6 bases respectively, with 14 bases between them. CDR1 and CDR2 from the germline V gene are SGHKS and YYEKEE (reference sequence). The CDR3 loop is CASSLSQGGSEAFF. The CDR3 DNA sequence: TGTGCCAGCAGCTTAAGCCAGGGCGGATCTGAAGCTTTCTTT.

The chain combines TRBV29-1 with TRBJ2-1, with 8 nucleotides matching TRBD2. This CDR3 is 14 amino acids long. Trimming cost V 8 bases and J 0 bases; bases outside gene matches: 6. Germline V lookup: CDR1 SQVTM, CDR2 ANQGSEA. As DNA, the CDR3 is TGCAGCTCAACTAGCGGCAGCTCCTACAATGAGCAGTTCTTC. This translates into CSSTSGSSYNEQFF.

CDR3 region: CASSDWGGYGYTF. CDR3 coding DNA: TGTGCCAGCAGTGACTGGGGAGGCTATGGCTACACCTTC. J is TRBJ1-2 and V is TRBV6-4, with D hard to call. Germline CDR1 MRHNA, CDR2 SNTAGT. The CDR3 loop spans 13 amino acids. Trimming cost V 1 base and J 4 bases, with 7 bases left between them.

V is TRBV15 and J is TRBJ1-2, with D perhaps TRBD1 (5 bases). Germline values: CDR1 LNHNV, CDR2 YYDKDF (reference sequence). V lost 4 bases and J 5 bases, leaving 14 bases between the germline ends. The CDR3 loop spans 14 amino acids. The CDR3 region has the DNA TGTGCCACCAGCAAAGGGACGGAACTGTATGGCTACACCTTC. Its translation is CATSKGTELYGYTF. Drawing the rest from reference TRBV15 and TRBJ1-2, the complete variable domain is DAMVIQNPRYQVTQFGKPVTLSCSQTLNHNVMYWYQQKSSQAPKLLFHYYDKDFNNEADTPDNFQSRRPNTSFCFLDIRSPGLGDTAMYLCATSKGTELYGYTFGSGTRLTVV.

The chain links TRBV7-2 to TRBJ2-2; the D gene is possibly TRBD1 (5 bases). This CDR3 comprises 14 residues. V was cut by 6 bases and J by 1 base, with 9 bases left in between. Germline loops: CDR1 SGHTA, CDR2 FQGNSA. CDR3 bases: TGTGCCAGCAGTCCCAGGGTGAACACCGGGGAGCTGTTTTTT. Amino acid sequence: CASSPRVNTGELFF.

The chain uses TRBV28 and TRBJ1-4; the D is unclear. CDR1 MDHEN and CDR2 SYDVKM come from the germline V gene. Between the trimmed V and J ends, which lost 2 bases and 4 bases, there was a span of 11 bases. The CDR3 contains 15 residues. The DNA for the CDR3 is TGTGCCAGCAGTTTAATGGGCAGAAGTAATGAAAAACTGTTTTTT. Encoded protein: CASSLMGRSNEKLFF. Combining the CDR3 with reference TRBV28 and TRBJ1-4 gives the whole variable domain DVKVTQSSRYLVKRTGEKVFLECVQDMDHENMFWYRQDPGLGLRLIYFSYDVKMKEKGDIPEGYSVSREKKERFSLILESASTNQTSMYLCASSLMGRSNEKLFFGSGTQLSVL.

V is TRBV5-1 and J is TRBJ1-2; TRBD1 agrees at 7 bases. CDR1 and CDR2 from the germline V gene are SGHRS and YFSETQ. This CDR3 spans 14 amino acids. The V segment lost 4 bases and the J segment 3 bases; nucleotides outside the gene matches: 6. CDR3 amino acids: CASSKTGQDYGYTF. The CDR3 coding sequence is TGCGCCAGCAGCAAAACCGGACAGGACTATGGCTACACCTTC.

The chain joins TRBV9 to TRBJ1-1; the D gene is possibly TRBD1 (5 bases). With 0 bases removed from V and 6 bases from J, the gap between germline ends came to 12 bases. Germline assignment: CDR1 SGDLS and CDR2 YYNGEE. This CDR3 is built from 14 residues. Written as DNA, the CDR3 is TGTGCCAGCAGCGTAGGCGGTTTGGGGGCTGAAGCTTTCTTT. Protein product: CASSVGGLGAEAFF.

This sequence joins TRBV5-4 and TRBJ1-2; D is uncertain. Trimming pared 1 base from V and 1 base from J, leaving 8 bases between. The CDR3 consists of 14 residues. CDR1 SGHNT and CDR2 YYREEE come from the germline V gene (reference sequence). CDR3 sequence: CASSLKGNNYGYTF. CDR3 DNA sequence: TGTGCCAGCAGCTTGAAGGGTAATAACTATGGCTACACCTTC.

The V call is TRBV7-2, the J call TRBJ2-3; a possible D gene is TRBD1 (6 bases). The CDR3 spans 14 residues. From germline, CDR1 is SGHTA and CDR2 FQGNSA. Trimming cost V 5 bases and J 0 bases, with 9 bases left between them. CDR3 sequence: CASSLDRSTDTQYF. In DNA, the CDR3 is TGTGCCAGCAGCCTCGACAGGAGCACAGATACGCAGTATTTT.

The chain is built from TRBV9 and TRBJ1-2, with TRBD1 identical over 8 bases. V shed 0 bases, J shed 4 bases, and the junction held 11 bases outside the gene matches. The CDR3 sequence is 17 residues long. The germline gives CDR1 SGDLS, CDR2 YYNGEE. This CDR3 is CASSVGAGGASPYGYTF. The CDR3 DNA reads TGTGCCAGCAGCGTAGGGGCAGGGGGCGCCAGCCCCTATGGCTACACCTTC.

In its sample, this clone was seen a few times. The V and J genes are TRBV7-3 and TRBJ1-2; 9 bases agree with TRBD1. V shed 5 bases, J shed 8 bases, and the junction held 12 bases outside the gene matches. CDR1 SGHTA and CDR2 FQGTGA come from the germline V gene. The CDR3 is 15 residues long. The CDR3 DNA is TGTGCCAGCAGCCCCCAGCCGGACAGGGGAGGCGGCTACACCTTC. It yields the protein CASSPQPDRGGGYTF.

The rearrangement links TRBV5-4 to TRBJ2-7, with 8 bases matching TRBD1. V shed 0 bases, J shed 3 bases, and the junction held 8 bases outside the gene matches. The germline V gene encodes CDR1 SGHNT and CDR2 YYREEE (reference sequence). The CDR3 runs to 16 residues. The CDR3 spells CASSLASGQADYEQYF. DNA for the CDR3: TGTGCCAGCAGCTTGGCCTCGGGACAGGCCGACTACGAGCAGTACTTC.

On this clone: A read error may be the cause here, since a much bigger clone is one base away. Other DNA sequences in this sample translate to the same CDR3. The chain combines TRBV30 with TRBJ2-2; D not resolved. CDR1 is GTSNPN and CDR2 is SVGIG in the germline V gene (reference sequence). V lost 3 bases to trimming and J lost 5 bases, with 10 bases between them. There are 13 residues in the CDR3. The CDR3 region is CAWSRTVTGELFF. CDR3 sequence (DNA): TGTGCCTGGAGCAGAACAGTAACCGGGGAGCTGTTTTTT. The full variable domain, completed using reference TRBV30 and TRBJ2-2, is SQTIHQWPATLVQPVGSPLSLECTVEGTSNPNLYWYRQAAGRGLQLLFYSVGIGQISSEVPQNLSASRPQDRQFILSSKKLLLSDSGFYLCAWSRTVTGELFFGEGSRLTVL.

The chain links TRBV20-1 to TRBJ1-2; D remains unclear. Trimming left V 6 bases short and J 6 bases short, with 11 bases between. Germline V gene lookup returns CDR1 DFQATT and CDR2 SNEGSKA (reference sequence). The length of the CDR3 is 11 residues. The CDR3 here is CSAGRVDGYTF. The DNA of the CDR3 is TGCAGTGCGGGTCGGGTTGATGGCTACACCTTC.